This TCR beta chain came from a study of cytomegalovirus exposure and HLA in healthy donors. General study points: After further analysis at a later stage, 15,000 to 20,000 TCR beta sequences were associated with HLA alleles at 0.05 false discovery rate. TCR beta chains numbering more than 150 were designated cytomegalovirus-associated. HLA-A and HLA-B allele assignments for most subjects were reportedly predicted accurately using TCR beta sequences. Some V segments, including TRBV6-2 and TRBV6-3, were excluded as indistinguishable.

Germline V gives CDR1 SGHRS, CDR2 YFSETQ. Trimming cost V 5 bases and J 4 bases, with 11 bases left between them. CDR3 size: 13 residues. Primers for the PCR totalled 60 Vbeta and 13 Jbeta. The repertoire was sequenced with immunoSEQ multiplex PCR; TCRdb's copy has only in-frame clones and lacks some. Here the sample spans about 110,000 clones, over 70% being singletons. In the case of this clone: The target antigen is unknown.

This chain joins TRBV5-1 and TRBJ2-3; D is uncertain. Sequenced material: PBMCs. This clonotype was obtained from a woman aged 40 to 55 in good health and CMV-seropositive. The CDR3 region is CASRAGPADTQYF. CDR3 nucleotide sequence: TGCGCCAGCAGGGCTGGGCCGGCAGATACGCAGTATTTT.